These 6 T cell receptor beta chains were sequenced from one sample in a study of early T cells in non-severe SARS-CoV-2 infection. Via MiXCR, TCRdb re-called the 5' RACE reads, giving one row per CDR3 protein. The table has approximately 65,000 distinct CDR3 sequences, roughly an eighth seen once. The sequencing sample was made of whole blood. The receptors shown here come from an adult who was a healthcare worker with PCR-confirmed SARS-CoV-2 infection or an uninfected control (not recorded which).

This clonotype was seen at least ten times. The chain combines TRBV29-1 with TRBJ1-2, with a weak D call TRBD1 (6 bases). Per the germline V gene, CDR1 is SQVTM and CDR2 is ANQGSEA. Trimming pared 5 bases from V and 4 bases from J, leaving 14 bases between. The CDR3 has 13 amino acids. The CDR3, as DNA: TGCAGCGTTCGGACAGCCGGGCCCTATGGCTACACCTTC. It encodes CSVRTAGPYGYTF.

This clonotype was counted at least ten times. The rearrangement uses TRBV20-1 and TRBJ2-1, with 11 bases matching TRBD2. CDR3 length: 13 amino acids. Trimming removed 5 bases from V and 9 bases from J; junction bases left unmatched: 6. Germline V CDR1 and CDR2: DFQATT, SNEGSKA (reference sequence). The chain's CDR3 is CSAFSGGAGEQFF. For the CDR3, the DNA is TGCAGTGCTTTTAGCGGGGGGGCCGGTGAGCAGTTCTTC.

The V and J genes are TRBV20-1 and TRBJ2-3, with 8 bases fitting TRBD2. Trimming cost V 0 bases and J 2 bases; bases outside gene matches: 7. Germline V gene lookup returns CDR1 DFQATT and CDR2 SNEGSKA (reference sequence). This CDR3 comprises 16 residues. Here the CDR3 DNA reads TGCAGTGCTAGAGACAATCTAGCGGGCTTCACAGATACGCAGTATTTT. Amino acid sequence: CSARDNLAGFTDTQYF.

The V call is TRBV20-1, the J call TRBJ2-1; 11 bases are shared with TRBD2. V was pared by 0 bases and J by 10 bases, with 14 bases of the junction left unmatched. This CDR3 is built from 17 residues. Germline CDR1 reads DFQATT; CDR2 reads SNEGSKA (reference sequence). CDR3: CSARDPRPSGGRGEQFF. CDR3 sequence (DNA): TGCAGTGCTAGAGACCCCCGCCCTAGCGGGGGGCGCGGCGAGCAGTTCTTC.

This clonotype has just a few counts. J is TRBJ1-5 and V is TRBV20-1, with 9 bases matching TRBD1. The CDR3 sequence is 14 residues long. Germline CDR1 DFQATT, CDR2 SNEGSKA (reference sequence). Unmatched junction bases numbered 7, after V lost 6 bases and J lost 4 bases. CDR3 loop: CSARTGTGNQPQHF. DNA for the CDR3: TGCAGTGCCAGGACAGGGACAGGGAATCAGCCCCAGCATTTT.

This chain connects TRBV2 to TRBJ2-5; D not certain. Germline V lookup: CDR1 SNHLY, CDR2 FYNNEI. V was cut by 9 bases and J by 3 bases, with 8 bases left in between. The CDR3 sequence is 11 residues long. As DNA, the CDR3 is TGTGCCAGTCACAAGGAAGAGACCCAGTACTTC. This encodes CASHKEETQYF.